A single sample gave rise to the 19 T cell receptor beta chains below, sequenced in a study of T cell responses to AZD1222 COVID-19 vaccine. Data came from immunoSEQ multiplex PCR; TCRdb stores just in-frame clones and leaves some out. The sample shows about 110,000 clones, more than 90% of them seen only once. The sequenced sample was peripheral blood, obtained on day 0 of AZD1222 vaccination. Source of these receptors: an adult in good health.

This clone was counted a few times. The chain uses TRBV27 and TRBJ2-1, with 13 bases identical to TRBD2. This CDR3 region has 14 residues. Germline lookup yields CDR1 MNHEY and CDR2 SMNVEV (reference sequence). The V and J ends lost 10 bases and 7 bases, in that order; junction bases with no gene match: 7. CDR3 sequence reads: CATLTSGRTNEQFF. Here the CDR3 DNA reads TGTGCCACCCTGACTAGCGGGAGGACGAATGAGCAGTTCTTC.

The CDR3 DNA reads TGTGCTAGTGAACCGGGACAGGGGGATCGAAAACTGTTTTTT. Protein product: CASEPGQGDRKLFF. The chain employs TRBV12-5 and TRBJ1-4, with TRBD1 matching 11 bases. V lost 7 bases, J lost 10 bases, and 8 bases stayed unmatched. CDR1 is LGHNT and CDR2 is FRNRAP in the germline V gene. The CDR3 runs to 14 residues.

This chain connects TRBV6-5 to TRBJ2-3, with D tentatively TRBD2 (6 bases). Trimming removed 6 bases at V and 4 bases at J, with 17 bases between. Germline V CDR1 and CDR2: MNHEY, SVGAGI. The CDR3 has 15 residues. CDR3 region: CASSPWSGSPDTQYF. The CDR3 coding sequence is TGTGCCAGCAGCCCGTGGTCCGGGAGCCCAGATACGCAGTATTTT.

The rearrangement links TRBV12-3 or TRBV12-4 to TRBJ1-3; D uncertain. The CDR3 is 13 residues long. The ends were cut back, 6 bases at V and 0 bases at J, with 6 bases in the middle. The DNA for the CDR3 is TGTGCCAGCAGCCTGGTCTCTGGAAACACCATATATTTT. Translating gives CASSLVSGNTIYF.

This chain links TRBV4-2 with TRBJ1-2; D is undetermined. The CDR3 runs to 16 residues. The V gene lost 4 bases and the J gene lost 6 bases, with 21 bases spanning the gap. Looked up from germline, CDR1 is LGHNA and CDR2 is YNFKEQ. The CDR3 region is CASSPPRPTTGDGYTF. CDR3 in DNA: TGTGCCAGCAGCCCTCCCCGGCCGACAACCGGCGATGGCTACACCTTC.

This chain links TRBV5-6 with TRBJ1-4, with D maybe TRBD1 (5 bases). V was clipped by 5 bases and J by 3 bases, with 14 bases between them. Germline V gene data show CDR1 as SGHDT and CDR2 as YYEEEE. This CDR3 is 15 amino acids long. The CDR3 nucleotides read TGTGCCAGCAGTTTAACAGCGGGGCCTAATGAAAAACTGTTTTTT. Translation: CASSLTAGPNEKLFF.

The chain recombines TRBV4-2 with TRBJ2-6; TRBD2 matches 10 bases. This CDR3 contains 19 residues. Germline V lookup: CDR1 LGHNA, CDR2 YNFKEQ. Trimming removed 2 bases from V and 1 base from J; junction bases left unmatched: 8. Here the CDR3 reads CASSQLAGGPPSGANVLTF. The CDR3 DNA reads TGTGCCAGCAGCCAATTAGCGGGAGGTCCTCCTTCTGGGGCCAACGTCCTGACTTTC.

CDR3 DNA: TGTGCCAGCAGTTTGTTGGCAGGGCACCTCCAAGAGACCCAGTACTTC. Protein: CASSLLAGHLQETQYF. This chain joins TRBV28 and TRBJ2-5, with D possibly TRBD1 on 5 matching bases. The CDR3 length is 16 residues. Germline assignment: CDR1 MDHEN and CDR2 SYDVKM. V lost 3 bases and J lost 1, with 15 bases in between.

The chain employs TRBV30 and TRBJ1-4, with 9 bases fitting TRBD1. The CDR3 is 14 residues long. Trimming cost V 1 base and J 10 bases; bases outside gene matches: 7. Germline V lookup: CDR1 GTSNPN, CDR2 SVGIG (reference sequence). The chain's CDR3 is CAWSDKDRGRKLFF. Written as DNA, the CDR3 is TGTGCCTGGAGTGACAAGGACAGGGGACGAAAACTGTTTTTT. Full variable domain (rest looked up from reference TRBV30 and TRBJ1-4): SQTIHQWPATLVQPVGSPLSLECTVEGTSNPNLYWYRQAAGRGLQLLFYSVGIGQISSEVPQNLSASRPQDRQFILSSKKLLLSDSGFYLCAWSDKDRGRKLFFGSGTQLSVL.

This clone was detected only once. CDR3 region: CASSKEGGRADNEQFF. DNA of the CDR3: TGTGCCAGCAGCAAAGAGGGCGGGAGAGCCGACAATGAGCAGTTCTTC. V usage is TRBV21-1 and J usage is TRBJ2-1; TRBD2 is the table's D call, not checked against the DNA. TRBV21-1 is a recognized pseudogene. The CDR3 totals 16 residues.

The genes are TRBV19 and TRBJ2-2, with D unresolved. This CDR3 is built from 12 residues. Germline V CDR1 and CDR2: LNHDA, SQIVND (reference sequence). The V and J ends lost 3 bases and 13 bases respectively, with 12 bases between them. CDR3 amino acids: CASSINPVGLFF. For the CDR3, the DNA is TGTGCCAGTAGTATTAACCCCGTCGGGCTGTTTTTT.

The chain carries TRBV7-9 and TRBJ2-7, with 8 nucleotides matching TRBD1. This CDR3 is 14 amino acids long. The V segment lost 5 bases and the J segment 6 bases; nucleotides outside the gene matches: 9. Germline V gene data show CDR1 as SEHNR and CDR2 as FQNEAQ (reference sequence). The CDR3, as DNA: TGTGCCAGCAGCCTACGACAGGGGAATTCCGAGCAGTACTTC. Translation: CASSLRQGNSEQYF. The full variable domain, rest sourced from reference TRBV7-9 and TRBJ2-7, is DTGVSQNPRHKITKRGQNVTFRCDPISEHNRLYWYRQTLGQGPEFLTYFQNEAQLEKSRLLSDRFSAERPKGSFSTLEIQRTEQGDSAMYLCASSLRQGNSEQYFGPGTRLTVT.

The chain links TRBV24-1 to TRBJ2-2, with 14 bases that match TRBD2. This CDR3 is built from 19 residues. V shed 3 bases and J 7 bases; nucleotides not matched to a gene: 12. Germline V CDR1 and CDR2: KGHDR, SFDVKD. The CDR3 region is CATSDTPGTSGRSGGELFF. In nucleotides, the CDR3 is TGTGCCACCAGTGATACCCCCGGGACTAGCGGGAGATCGGGCGGGGAGCTGTTTTTT.

This rearrangement joins TRBV27 to TRBJ1-1; no reliable D call. This CDR3 region has 14 residues. CDR1 is MNHEY and CDR2 is SMNVEV in the germline V gene (reference sequence). Trimming shortened V by 5 bases and J by 7 bases, and 17 bases separated the two germline ends. This CDR3 is CASSPHSGRIEAFF. In nucleotides, the CDR3 is TGTGCCAGCAGTCCTCACTCCGGACGGATTGAAGCTTTCTTT.

The CDR3 DNA is TGTGCCTGGAGTAACGGGGTCAGTGCCAACTATGGCTACACCTTC. Amino acid sequence: CAWSNGVSANYGYTF. The chain has TRBV30 and TRBJ1-2, with D uncertain. The CDR3 runs to 15 residues. V lost 2 bases and J 2 bases, leaving 15 bases between the germline ends. The germline V gene encodes CDR1 GTSNPN and CDR2 SVGIG (reference sequence).

The V call is TRBV3-1 (or the pseudogene TRBV3-2), the J call TRBJ1-1; D remains ambiguous. V was pared by 0 bases and J by 1 base, with 9 bases between. Germline CDR1 and CDR2: LGHDT and YNNKEL (reference sequence). The CDR3 consists of 15 residues. In DNA, the CDR3 is TGTGCCAGCAGCCAAGAAGGGCGACCGAACACTGAAGCTTTCTTT. This sequence encodes CASSQEGRPNTEAFF.

The CDR3 nucleotides are TGTGCCAGCAGCTTCCATACGAGGTCCGATCAGCCCCAGCATTTT. It codes for CASSFHTRSDQPQHF. The V and J genes are TRBV11-3 and TRBJ1-5, with D unclear. CDR1 is SGHNT and CDR2 is YENEEA in the germline V gene. Deletions cut 3 bases from V and 5 bases from J, with 14 bases between. The CDR3 covers 15 residues.

V is TRBV28 and J is TRBJ1-6, with 10 bases lining up with TRBD1. The CDR3 consists of 19 residues. Trimming cost V 1 base and J 0 bases; bases outside gene matches: 6. Germline CDR1 is MDHEN and CDR2 is SYDVKM. In DNA, the CDR3 is TGTGCCAGCAGTTTATATTTCGGGACAGGGGACTCCTATAATTCACCCCTCCACTTT. This sequence encodes CASSLYFGTGDSYNSPLHF. The full variable domain, with the rest looked up from reference TRBV28 and TRBJ1-6, is DVKVTQSSRYLVKRTGEKVFLECVQDMDHENMFWYRQDPGLGLRLIYFSYDVKMKEKGDIPEGYSVSREKKERFSLILESASTNQTSMYLCASSLYFGTGDSYNSPLHFGNGTRLTVT.

This rearrangement joins TRBV7-9 to TRBJ1-1; D call uncertain. Trimming pared 4 bases from V and 8 bases from J, leaving 11 bases between. The CDR3 has 12 amino acids. Germline CDR1 is SEHNR and CDR2 is FQNEAQ (reference sequence). The CDR3 sequence: CASSSPPSEAFF. CDR3 nucleotide sequence: TGTGCCAGCAGCTCCCCCCCAAGCGAAGCTTTCTTT.